This T cell receptor (beta chain) was captured by sequencing in a study of blood T cell repertoires in COVID-19. Study-level information: Samples taken during acute and convalescent COVID-19 were collected in the United States, Italy and Spain.

Trimming removed 4 bases from V and 4 bases from J; junction bases left unmatched: 12. The CDR3 length is 16 residues. CDR1 is MGHRA and CDR2 is YSYEKL in the germline V gene. Original processing notes: From reference gene primer amplification, estimates of nucleated cell counts were derived. Repertoires were generated with immunoSEQ multiplex PCR, while TCRdb's copy carries only in-frame clones and drops some. V and J calls and clone size are as listed in that table; D and trimming were resolved from the DNA. The sample consists of approximately 150,000 clones, over 65% of them appearing once. The sequence was obtained from a human donor in a cohort sampled during active COVID-19. Sequenced material: peripheral blood. This sequence joins TRBV4-1 and TRBJ2-5, with 7 bases aligning to TRBD2. The CDR3 reads CASSPHVAGVGETQYF. The CDR3 DNA sequence: TGCGCCAGCAGCCCACATGTCGCGGGAGTGGGAGAGACCCAGTACTTC.